One and the same sample provided the 3 T cell receptor beta chains below, sequenced in a study of blood T cell repertoires in COVID-19. Assay: immunoSEQ multiplex PCR; the TCRdb copy retains only in-frame clones and omits some. Of roughly 73,000 clones listed, approximately 90% are singletons. Sequencing used peripheral blood. Every receptor here comes from a human donor in a cohort sampled during active COVID-19.

DNA for the CDR3: TGTGCCAGCAGCTCTACGACAGGCGACTACGAGCAGTACTTC. Encoded protein: CASSSTTGDYEQYF. The chain combines TRBV5-5 with TRBJ2-7; maybe TRBD1 (6 bases). The CDR3 is made up of 14 amino acids. In germline, CDR1 is SGHKS, CDR2 YYEKEE (reference sequence). The V end was cut by 3 bases, the J end by 3 bases, with 13 bases between.

The chain carries TRBV19 and TRBJ2-3; D gene uncertain. Germline values: CDR1 LNHDA, CDR2 SQIVND (reference sequence). This CDR3 is built from 11 residues. The germline V and J ends were trimmed by 6 bases and 6 bases, with 7 bases remaining between them. The CDR3 sequence is CASRKADTQYF. The DNA for the CDR3 is TGTGCCAGTAGAAAAGCGGATACGCAGTATTTT.

This chain connects TRBV19 to TRBJ2-5, with 13 bases aligning to TRBD2. The CDR3 is made up of 18 amino acids. After removal of 5 bases from V and 2 bases from J, the junction contained 11 bases not matched to a gene. Germline CDR1 reads LNHDA; CDR2 reads SQIVND (reference sequence). The CDR3 spells CASSSFGLAGEVQETQYF. The CDR3 nucleotides are TGTGCCAGTAGTTCCTTTGGACTAGCGGGAGAAGTACAAGAGACCCAGTACTTC.